Shown below are 12 T cell receptor beta chains from a single sample sequenced in a study of regulatory T cells in long-lasting Graves disease. Construction of the TCR beta libraries employed iRepertoire HTBI primers in conjunction with Arm-PCR of CDR3 regions. TCRdb re-called the multiplex PCR reads through MiXCR, storing one row per CDR3 protein. Here the sample spans roughly 530,000 distinct CDR3 sequences, 15% to 20% being singletons. The time point here: newly diagnosed GD, antithyroid drugs for less than 3 months. PBMC RNA served as the TCR library source. The same sample was also studied in work on T cells in Graves' hyperthyroidism and ophthalmopathy.

This sample comprised peripheral blood mononuclear cells (PBMCs), obtained at new diagnosis, from a patient treated with antithyroid drugs. The receptors stem from a woman in her forties or fifties with Graves disease.

This clonotype was recorded many times. The CDR3 here is CASSPLGDRAGYTF. CDR3 sequence (DNA): TGTGCCAGCTCACCACTTGGGGATCGAGCTGGCTACACCTTC. The chain links TRBV18 to TRBJ1-2; D gene uncertain. The CDR3 sequence is 14 residues long. Germline CDR1 is KGHSH and CDR2 is LQKENI. Trimming left V 1 base short and J 7 bases short, with 13 bases between.

This clonotype was recorded a few times. The chain uses TRBV13 and TRBJ1-2, with TRBD1 as a possible D gene (6 bases). The V gene's germline CDR1 is PRHDT and CDR2 FYEKMQ (reference sequence). Trimming stripped 0 bases from V and 1 base from J, with 9 bases between. This CDR3 has 15 residues. CDR3 amino acids: CASSLGQGVNYGYTF. The CDR3 region has the DNA TGTGCCAGCAGCTTAGGACAGGGAGTTAACTATGGCTACACCTTC.

This clonotype has ten or more counts. The chain is built from TRBV2 and TRBJ1-1; D is undetermined. The length of the CDR3 is 12 residues. Germline V gives CDR1 SNHLY, CDR2 FYNNEI. V was pared by 8 bases and J by 1 base, with 8 bases between. CDR3 region: CASGLQNTEAFF. CDR3 in DNA: TGTGCCAGCGGCCTGCAGAACACTGAAGCTTTCTTT.

The chain employs TRBV27 and TRBJ2-7; the D gene is possibly TRBD2 (7 bases). CDR1 and CDR2 from the germline V gene are MNHEY and SMNVEV (reference sequence). CDR3 size: 13 residues. V dropped 6 bases and J dropped 3 bases, with 12 bases sitting between them. CDR3 protein: CASRRGGYYEQYF. The CDR3 coding sequence is TGTGCCAGCAGGAGGGGGGGGTACTACGAGCAGTACTTC.

This clonotype has at least ten counts. The chain recombines TRBV3-1 with TRBJ2-1, with D unclear. This CDR3 contains 16 residues. CDR1 is LGHDT and CDR2 is YNNKEL in the germline V gene (reference sequence). V was clipped by 0 bases and J by 2 bases, with 11 bases between them. The CDR3 nucleotides are TGTGCCAGCAGCCAAGAAACGGGCCGGGCCTACAATGAGCAGTTCTTC. Translated: CASSQETGRAYNEQFF.

This clonotype was seen at least ten times. The chain recombines TRBV12-3 or TRBV12-4 with TRBJ2-3; TRBD2 matches at 9 bases. V was clipped by 6 bases and J by 6 bases; unmatched bases: 16. The CDR3 spans 17 residues. The CDR3, as DNA: TGTGCCAGCAGCTTCGGCTCTCCGGGGCGGGGGGGGGATACGCAGTATTTT. Its translation: CASSFGSPGRGGDTQYF.

In its sample, this clonotype was seen a few times. The chain recombines TRBV9 with TRBJ2-2; 9 nucleotides line up with TRBD1. The V segment lost 4 bases and the J segment 0 bases; nucleotides outside the gene matches: 7. CDR3 length equals 17 residues. CDR1 is SGDLS, CDR2 YYNGEE, per germline. Here the CDR3 reads CASSPQTGGTNTGELFF. Here the CDR3 DNA reads TGTGCCAGCAGCCCCCAGACAGGGGGAACGAACACCGGGGAGCTGTTTTTT.

In this sample, this clonotype turned up many times. The rearrangement joins TRBV10-3 to TRBJ1-4, with no clear D. V was cut by 0 bases and J by 3 bases, with 8 bases left in between. The CDR3 is made up of 15 amino acids. CDR1 is ENHRY and CDR2 is SYGVKD in the germline V gene. This CDR3 is CAISESRGPNEKLFF. The CDR3 nucleotides are TGTGCCATCAGTGAGTCCCGGGGTCCTAATGAAAAACTGTTTTTT.

For this clonotype: A junction boundary mismatches the germline segment, possibly from a read error. V is TRBV18 and J is TRBJ2-3; D is uncertain. Germline lookup yields CDR1 KGHSH and CDR2 LQKENI. There are 13 residues in the CDR3. The CDR3 here is CASSPPITDAQYF. CDR3 nucleotide sequence: TGTGCCAGCTCACCACCGATTACAGATGCGCAGTATTTT.

The rearrangement joins TRBV11-2 to TRBJ2-3, with 8 bases fitting TRBD2. Trimming removed 4 bases from V and 2 bases from J; junction bases left unmatched: 5. CDR1 SGHAT and CDR2 FQNNGV come from the germline V gene. This CDR3 is built from 15 residues. This CDR3 is CASSYRLASTDTQYF. CDR3 nucleotide sequence: TGTGCCAGCAGCTACAGACTAGCGTCCACAGATACGCAGTATTTT.

This sequence joins TRBV6-5 and TRBJ2-7; perhaps TRBD2 as D (7 bases). The CDR3 is 17 residues long. Trimming left V 0 bases short and J 3 bases short, with 18 bases between. From germline, CDR1 is MNHEY and CDR2 SVGAGI. The CDR3 DNA sequence: TGTGCCAGCAGTTACTCGATGTCGGGGGGCGATGGCTACGAGCAGTACTTC. This encodes CASSYSMSGGDGYEQYF.

The J gene is TRBJ1-4, the V gene TRBV9; D may be TRBD1 (5 bases). Trimming pared 4 bases from V and 0 bases from J, leaving 13 bases between. Per the germline V gene, CDR1 is SGDLS and CDR2 is YYNGEE. The length of the CDR3 is 16 residues. CDR3: CASSPQGFATNEKLFF. CDR3 nucleotides: TGTGCCAGCAGCCCGCAGGGCTTTGCAACTAATGAAAAACTGTTTTTT.